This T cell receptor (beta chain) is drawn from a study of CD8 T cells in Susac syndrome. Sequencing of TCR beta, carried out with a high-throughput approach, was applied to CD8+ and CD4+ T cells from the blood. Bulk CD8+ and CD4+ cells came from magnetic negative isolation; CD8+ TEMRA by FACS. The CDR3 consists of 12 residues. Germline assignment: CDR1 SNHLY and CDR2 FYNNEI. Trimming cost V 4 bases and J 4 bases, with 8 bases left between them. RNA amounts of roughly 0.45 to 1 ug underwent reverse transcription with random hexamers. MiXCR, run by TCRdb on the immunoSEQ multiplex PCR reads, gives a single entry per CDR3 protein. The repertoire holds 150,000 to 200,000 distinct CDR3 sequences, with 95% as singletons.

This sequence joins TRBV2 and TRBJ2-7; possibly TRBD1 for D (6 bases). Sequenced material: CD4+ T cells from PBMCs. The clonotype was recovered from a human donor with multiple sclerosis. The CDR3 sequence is CASSVDSYEQYF. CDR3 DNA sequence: TGTGCCAGCAGTGTGGACAGTTACGAGCAGTACTTC.